The TCR beta chain under discussion was sequenced for a study of T cells in localized non-small cell lung cancer. Profiled with immunoSEQ multiplex PCR; TCRdb holds only in-frame clones, not every one. The table shows approximately 47,000 clones, with about 86% occurring only once. Germline V gene lookup returns CDR1 SGHRS and CDR2 YFSETQ. CDR3 size: 14 residues. V was pared by 1 base and J by 5 bases, with 13 bases between. The starting material was PBMCs, obtained before any cancer treatment. This receptor was obtained from a man between 40 and 70 years old with stage II lung adenocarcinoma. The chain is built from TRBV5-1 and TRBJ2-7, with TRBD1 as a possible D gene (5 bases). CDR3: CASSLTGLTDEQYF. The CDR3 region has the DNA TGCGCCAGCAGCTTGACAGGCCTGACCGACGAGCAGTACTTC.